This is a list of T cell receptor beta chains from one sample in a study of T-cell memory formation after mild COVID-19. TCRdb reprocessed the 5' RACE reads via MiXCR and lists one record per CDR3 protein. The table shows fewer than 700,000 distinct CDR3 sequences, with 20% to 25% occurring only once. Sequenced input: PBMCs or a T cell subset sorted from them (not recorded which). Source of these receptors: an adult woman who had mild COVID-19 (a few samples of this study predate the infection). Cell type and time point are not known. Each CDR3 is given with its conserved first and last residue. D genes are given only for firm matches. Size is stated for part of the rows, as once, few or many counts, or as a class when the clone is expanded.

cdr3_aa cdr3_nt j_call clone_size d_call v_call
CSAGRPDRETEAFF TGCAGTGCTGGGCGCCCTGACAGGGAAACTGAAGCTTTCTTT TRBJ1-1 many TRBD1 TRBV20-1
CATSRDQGPSYEQYF TGTGCCACCAGCAGAGATCAGGGTCCCTCCTACGAGCAGTACTTC TRBJ2-7 few . TRBV15
CASTRRTEAFF TGTGCCAGTACGCGACGGACTGAAGCTTTCTTT TRBJ1-1 . . TRBV19
CASSPGLAGAPSRDTQYF TGCGCCAGCAGCCCTGGACTAGCGGGGGCCCCCTCAAGAGATACGCAGTATTTT TRBJ2-3 few TRBD2 TRBV5-1
CASSSGGGAYGYTF TGTGCCAGCAGCTCCGGTGGGGGCGCCTATGGCTACACCTTC TRBJ1-2 many . TRBV11-2
CASSQRLAGDHEQFF TGCGCCAGCAGCCAACGACTAGCGGGGGATCATGAGCAGTTCTTC TRBJ2-1 few TRBD2 TRBV4-1
CASSPGLAGGHEQFF TGTGCCAGCAGCCCAGGACTAGCGGGGGGCCATGAGCAGTTCTTC TRBJ2-1 . TRBD2 TRBV7-3
CASSTGTGHSYEQYF TGTGCCAGCAGTACCGGGACAGGGCACTCCTACGAGCAGTACTTC TRBJ2-7 . TRBD1 TRBV6-1
CASSPEGGQGAPQHF TGCGCCAGCAGCCCGGAAGGGGGACAGGGGGCACCCCAGCATTTT TRBJ1-5 . TRBD1 TRBV5-1
CASSFSDRDTNYGYTF TGTGCCAGCAGCTTTTCGGACCGGGACACCAACTATGGCTACACCTTC TRBJ1-2 few . TRBV7-9
CASSSSQGETQYF TGTGCCAGCAGCTCTTCCCAGGGAGAGACCCAGTACTTC TRBJ2-5 . . TRBV7-3
CASSRGGTSGGNHYNEQFF TGTGCCAGTAGTAGAGGAGGGACTAGCGGGGGGAACCACTACAATGAGCAGTTCTTC TRBJ2-1 few TRBD2 TRBV19
CASSLISRNAYNEQFF TGTGCCAGCAGCTTGATCAGTAGAAACGCCTACAATGAGCAGTTCTTC TRBJ2-1 . . TRBV7-9